The T cell receptor beta chain described here comes from a study of blood T cell repertoires in COVID-19. The CDR3 length is 14 residues. Germline-derived CDR1 and CDR2 are SNHLY and FYNNEI. The V gene lost 7 bases and the J gene lost 4 bases, with 16 bases spanning the gap. As processed by the authors: Reference gene primer amplification yielded estimated nucleated cell counts. Assay used: immunoSEQ multiplex PCR; TCRdb lists only in-frame clones, some missing. Clone size and the V and J calls come from that table; the DNA yielded D and trimming. The sample has around 190,000 clones, about 81% seen once.

The chain joins TRBV2 to TRBJ2-5, with D perhaps TRBD2 (5 bases). The receptor comes from a man in his forties or fifties who had recovered from COVID-19. The specimen sequenced was PBMCs or T cells enriched from blood (not recorded which). DNA for the CDR3: TGTGCCAGCACTCCAACTAGGGCTGTAGAGACCCAGTACTTC. Its protein is CASTPTRAVETQYF.